This T cell receptor beta chain was obtained from a study of response to subunit inactivated influenza vaccine. Overall study findings and caveats: New T cells are recruited in small numbers by each seasonal influenza vaccination, according to the authors' suggestion.

Trimming cost V 4 bases and J 6 bases, with 12 bases left between them. The CDR3 extends over 13 amino acids. Germline V gene lookup returns CDR1 SGHRS and CDR2 YFSETQ. TCRdb re-analysed the RT-PCR reads in MiXCR, keeping a single row per CDR3 protein. The sample gives 450,000 to 500,000 distinct CDR3 sequences, over 9.5% of which show up once; approximately 12% is in the top ten. This clonotype was seen a few times. What it binds is unknown. The chain employs TRBV5-1 and TRBJ2-3; D may be TRBD1 (7 bases). The sequences come from PBMCs from blood, collected about 6 weeks after vaccination. The source of this sequence is a man in his fifties or sixties who received an inactivated influenza vaccine. This chain's CDR3 is CASSTSGGDTQYF. The CDR3 bases are TGCGCCAGCAGCACATCAGGGGGGGATACGCAGTATTTT.